The source of this T cell receptor (beta chain) is a study of T-cell memory formation after mild COVID-19. Study as a whole: Largely donor-specific sequence clusters came from a couple of donors. Study results and limitations: That cross-reactive memory joined was suggested by some responding clones appearing in pre-infection memory.

The CDR3 spans 15 residues. Per the germline V gene, CDR1 is SNHLY and CDR2 is FYNNEI. The V and J ends lost 6 bases and 1 base, in that order; junction bases with no gene match: 8. TCRdb re-called the 5' RACE reads with MiXCR, one entry per CDR3 protein. Here the sample spans hundreds of thousands of distinct CDR3 sequences, around 15% being singletons. Points on this clonotype: The antigen remains unidentified.

The receptor's source is an adult woman who had mild COVID-19 (a few samples of this study predate the infection). Cell type and time point are not known. This chain links TRBV2 with TRBJ2-7; 8 nucleotides agree with TRBD2. The sequencing sample was made of PBMCs or a T cell subset sorted from them (not recorded which). The CDR3 here is CASSFSGSYSYEQYF. In DNA form, the CDR3 reads TGTGCCAGCAGCTTCAGCGGGAGTTATTCCTACGAGCAGTACTTC.